The 12 T cell receptor beta chains given below trace back to one sample, sequenced in a study of blood T cells in healthy people across ages. Combining a sample-barcoded 5' primer with a J-beta primer mix, a second PCR ran for roughly 7 to 11 cycles. Each CDR3 protein gets one entry after TCRdb re-called the 5' RACE reads with MiXCR. The sample lists 650,000 to 800,000 distinct CDR3 sequences, under 45% occurring once. The specimen sequenced was blood. These receptors were collected from a man aged 55-75 years in good health.

This clonotype occurred many times. The chain uses TRBV12-3 or TRBV12-4 and TRBJ2-5, with D maybe TRBD2 (6 bases). V dropped 3 bases and J dropped 5 bases, with 13 bases sitting between them. The CDR3 loop spans 14 amino acids. CDR3 DNA sequence: TGTGCCAGCAGTTTGCGTTGGGGAGGTGAGACCCAGTACTTC. This sequence encodes CASSLRWGGETQYF.

The rearrangement links TRBV7-9 to TRBJ2-7, with TRBD1 as a possible D gene (6 bases). Germline V gene data show CDR1 as SEHNR and CDR2 as FQNEAQ (reference sequence). The CDR3 runs to 14 residues. V lost 5 bases, J lost 7 bases, and 18 bases lay in between. The CDR3 DNA reads TGTGCCAGCAGCCCGGGACATCTATCCTTAGAGCAGTACTTC. Its translation: CASSPGHLSLEQYF. Variable domain in full (rest from reference TRBV7-9 and TRBJ2-7): DTGVSQNPRHKITKRGQNVTFRCDPISEHNRLYWYRQTLGQGPEFLTYFQNEAQLEKSRLLSDRFSAERPKGSFSTLEIQRTEQGDSAMYLCASSPGHLSLEQYFGPGTRLTVT.

This clonotype was seen a handful of times. The V gene is TRBV11-2, the J gene TRBJ2-7, with 12 bases fitting TRBD2. V dropped 5 bases and J dropped 2; count of bases not matched to a gene: 4. The CDR3 contains 15 residues. The germline gives CDR1 SGHAT, CDR2 FQNNGV. This CDR3 is CASSKTSGGPYEQYF. The CDR3 DNA reads TGTGCCAGCAGCAAGACTAGCGGGGGCCCCTACGAGCAGTACTTC.

This clonotype was seen a few times. The rearrangement uses TRBV9 and TRBJ2-1, with D hard to call. CDR3 length: 16 amino acids. V lost 4 bases to trimming and J lost 8 bases, with 22 bases between them. Germline CDR1 is SGDLS and CDR2 is YYNGEE. Written as DNA, the CDR3 is TGTGCCAGCAGCCCCCTAGGCAATTCAAATAGCCATGAGCAGTTCTTC. This encodes CASSPLGNSNSHEQFF. The variable domain in full, completed from reference TRBV9 and TRBJ2-1, reads DSGVTQTPKHLITATGQRVTLRCSPRSGDLSVYWYQQSLDQGLQFLIQYYNGEERAKGNILERFSAQQFPDLHSELNLSSLELGDSALYFCASSPLGNSNSHEQFFGPGTRLTVL.

The CDR3 loop is CASSFKTGRSYEQYF. As DNA, the CDR3 is TGTGCCAGCAGTTTCAAGACAGGGAGATCCTACGAGCAGTACTTC. V and J are TRBV6-6 and TRBJ2-7; 7 bases match TRBD1. Germline loops: CDR1 MNHNY, CDR2 SVGAGI (reference sequence). The CDR3 spans 15 residues. Germline trimming cut 4 bases from V and 1 base from J; bases unmatched to any gene: 7.

V gene TRBV7-2 combines with J gene TRBJ1-6; TRBD1 matches at 7 bases. Germline V gene data show CDR1 as SGHTA and CDR2 as FQGNSA. The ends lost 7 bases at V and 6 bases at J; junction bases unmatched: 9. The CDR3 runs to 15 residues. This CDR3 is CASIQGGRRNSPLHF. The CDR3 bases are TGTGCCAGCATCCAAGGGGGCCGTCGTAATTCACCCCTCCACTTT.

The chain combines TRBV19 with TRBJ2-1, with D possibly matching TRBD2 (5 bases). Germline assignment: CDR1 LNHDA and CDR2 SQIVND (reference sequence). This CDR3 comprises 15 residues. V lost 5 bases and J 10 bases, leaving 21 bases between the germline ends. The CDR3 region has the DNA TGTGCCAGTAGTCCGCGGATTATTTCTACGGGGGAGCAGTTCTTC. This translates into CASSPRIISTGEQFF.

This clonotype has just a few counts. V gene TRBV6-5 combines with J gene TRBJ1-2; TRBD1 matches at 9 bases. CDR3 size: 13 residues. The germline V gene encodes CDR1 MNHEY and CDR2 SVGAGI. With 5 bases clipped from V and 8 bases from J, the junction kept 6 bases outside the gene matches. CDR3: CASSRDRDGGYTF. The CDR3 coding sequence is TGTGCCAGCAGTAGGGACAGGGACGGCGGCTACACCTTC.

This clonotype was counted at least ten times. The rearrangement joins TRBV10-3 to TRBJ2-7, with a weak D call TRBD1 (6 bases). Germline CDR1 ENHRY, CDR2 SYGVKD. This CDR3 has 17 residues. The ends were cut back, 0 bases at V and 0 bases at J, with 15 bases in the middle. CDR3 sequence (DNA): TGTGCCATCAGTGAGTCAACGGGGACAAAATTCTCCTACGAGCAGTACTTC. Translation gives CAISESTGTKFSYEQYF.

The J gene is TRBJ2-4, the V gene TRBV7-2; D unresolved. Germline lookup yields CDR1 SGHTA and CDR2 FQGNSA. The length of the CDR3 is 13 residues. Trimming stripped 5 bases from V and 13 bases from J, with 18 bases between. CDR3 residues: CASSPTNVREQYF. CDR3 nucleotide sequence: TGTGCCAGCAGCCCCACTAATGTCCGTGAGCAGTACTTC.

Remarks on this clonotype: The germline gene is not matched at one end of the junction; a read error may be the cause. The DNA of the CDR3 is TGTGCCAGCAGGCACACCTACAACAATCAGCTCCAGCATTTT. It codes for CASRHTYNNQLQHF. The chain recombines TRBV6-1 with TRBJ1-5; D unresolved. The germline gives CDR1 MNHNS, CDR2 SASEGT. The CDR3 spans 14 residues.

This chain joins TRBV20-1 and TRBJ2-5, with D perhaps assigned TRBD1 or TRBD2 (6 bases each). The germline gives CDR1 DFQATT, CDR2 SNEGSKA (reference sequence). The CDR3 totals 13 residues. The CDR3 nucleotides read TGCACCGCGGGGCAGGGGATAATGGAGACCCAGTACTTC. Translated, it gives CTAGQGIMETQYF.